This T cell receptor beta chain was found in a study of cytomegalovirus exposure and HLA in healthy donors. Remarks on this clone: The antigen is undetermined.

The PCR employed 60 Vbeta primers together with 13 Jbeta primers. Original data processing: About 9.9 million shared chains were among roughly 81 million unique TCR beta chains counted in a later analysis. Produced via immunoSEQ multiplex PCR; TCRdb's table is partial and in-frame only. For V, J and clone size, that table is used; D and trimming come from the DNA. The sample yields tens of thousands of clones, 75% to 85% seen once. Germline CDR1 is LNHNV and CDR2 is YYDKDF (reference sequence). The CDR3 totals 15 residues. V lost 4 bases and J 5 bases, leaving 14 bases between the germline ends. The study, taken as a whole, reports: The authors considered a cluster of highly shared sequence variants likely to be a sequencing artifact. In a later analysis, around 18,000 TCR beta sequences were associated with HLA alleles at 0.05 false discovery rate. Later analysis identified a missense DCLRE1C variant that was linked to TCR beta V- and J-gene trimming.

The gene calls are TRBV15 and TRBJ1-4; D remains ambiguous. Material: PBMCs. The TCR comes from a male donor in good health and CMV-seronegative. In DNA form, the CDR3 reads TGTGCCACCAGCAACGAGGTGGCCAAAAATGAAAAACTGTTTTTT. This gives the protein CATSNEVAKNEKLFF.